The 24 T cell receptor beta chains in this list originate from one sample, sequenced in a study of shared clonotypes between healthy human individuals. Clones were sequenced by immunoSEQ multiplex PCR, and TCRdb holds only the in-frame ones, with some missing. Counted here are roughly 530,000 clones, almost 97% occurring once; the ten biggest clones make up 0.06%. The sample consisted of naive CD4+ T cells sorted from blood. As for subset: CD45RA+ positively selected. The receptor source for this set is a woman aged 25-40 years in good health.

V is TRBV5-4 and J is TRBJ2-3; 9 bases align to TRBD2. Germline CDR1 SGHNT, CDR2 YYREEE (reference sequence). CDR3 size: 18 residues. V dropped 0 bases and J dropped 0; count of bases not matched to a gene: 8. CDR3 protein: CASSLVLLAGTSTDTQYF. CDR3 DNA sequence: TGTGCCAGCAGCTTGGTTCTCCTAGCGGGAACCAGCACAGATACGCAGTATTTT.

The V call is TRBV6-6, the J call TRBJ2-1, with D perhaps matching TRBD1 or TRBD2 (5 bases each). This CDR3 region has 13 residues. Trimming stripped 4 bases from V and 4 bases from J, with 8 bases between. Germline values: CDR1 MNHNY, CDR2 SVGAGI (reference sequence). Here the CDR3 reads CASSWGPYNEQFF. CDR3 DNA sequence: TGTGCCAGCAGTTGGGGACCTTACAATGAGCAGTTCTTC.

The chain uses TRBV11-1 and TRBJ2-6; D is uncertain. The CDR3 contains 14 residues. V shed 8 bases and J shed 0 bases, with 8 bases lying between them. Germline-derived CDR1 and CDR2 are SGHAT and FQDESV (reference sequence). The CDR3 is CASYRDSGANVLTF. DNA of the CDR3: TGTGCCAGCTATCGTGACTCTGGGGCCAACGTCCTGACTTTC.

The CDR3 nucleotides read TGCGCCAGCGGCAGGGCTCGGCTAGCGGGAGTTGACGAGCAGTACTTC. Protein product: CASGRARLAGVDEQYF. The chain combines TRBV4-1 with TRBJ2-7; 10 bases match TRBD2. The CDR3 length is 16 residues. From germline, CDR1 is MGHRA and CDR2 YSYEKL. With 8 bases clipped from V and 5 bases from J, the junction kept 15 bases outside the gene matches.

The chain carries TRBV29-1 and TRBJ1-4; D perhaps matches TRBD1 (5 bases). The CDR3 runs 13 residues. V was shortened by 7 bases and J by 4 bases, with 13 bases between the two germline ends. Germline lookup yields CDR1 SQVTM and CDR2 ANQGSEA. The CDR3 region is CSGRSGNNEKLFF. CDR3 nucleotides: TGCAGCGGGAGATCAGGGAATAATGAAAAACTGTTTTTT.

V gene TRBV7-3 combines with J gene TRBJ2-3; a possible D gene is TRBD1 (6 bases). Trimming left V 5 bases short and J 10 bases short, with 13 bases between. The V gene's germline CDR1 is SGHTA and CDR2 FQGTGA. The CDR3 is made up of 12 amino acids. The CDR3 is CASSEQGAAQYF. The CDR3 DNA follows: TGTGCCAGCAGCGAACAGGGTGCGGCGCAGTATTTT. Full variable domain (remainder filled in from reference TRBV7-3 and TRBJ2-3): GAGVSQTPSNKVTEKGKYVELRCDPISGHTALYWYRQSLGQGPEFLIYFQGTGAADDSGLPNDRFFAVRPEGSVSTLKIQRTERGDSAVYLCASSEQGAAQYFGPGTRLTVL.

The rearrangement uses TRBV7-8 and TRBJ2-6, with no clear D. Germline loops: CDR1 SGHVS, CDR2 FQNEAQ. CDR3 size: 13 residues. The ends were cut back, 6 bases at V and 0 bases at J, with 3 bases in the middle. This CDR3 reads CASRISGANVLTF. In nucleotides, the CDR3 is TGTGCCAGCAGGATCTCTGGGGCCAACGTCCTGACTTTC.

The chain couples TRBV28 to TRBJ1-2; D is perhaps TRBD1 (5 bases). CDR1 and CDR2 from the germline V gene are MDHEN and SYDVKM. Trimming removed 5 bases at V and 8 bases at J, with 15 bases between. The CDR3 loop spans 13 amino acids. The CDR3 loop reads CASSPGTFRGYTF. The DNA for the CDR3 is TGTGCCAGCAGTCCTGGGACCTTTAGGGGCTACACCTTC.

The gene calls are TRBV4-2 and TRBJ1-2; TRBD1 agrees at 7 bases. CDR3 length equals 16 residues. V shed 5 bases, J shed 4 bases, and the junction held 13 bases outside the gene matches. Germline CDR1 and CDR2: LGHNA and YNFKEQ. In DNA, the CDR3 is TGTGCCAGCAGCTCTTCCACGGGTTACAGGGGCTATGGCTACACCTTC. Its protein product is CASSSSTGYRGYGYTF.

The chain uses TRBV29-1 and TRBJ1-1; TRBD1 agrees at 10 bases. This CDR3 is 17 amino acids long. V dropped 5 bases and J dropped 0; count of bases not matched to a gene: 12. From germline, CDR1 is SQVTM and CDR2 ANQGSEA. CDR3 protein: CSVIRQGAQVMNTEAFF. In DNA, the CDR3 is TGCAGCGTTATAAGACAGGGGGCGCAGGTTATGAACACTGAAGCTTTCTTT.

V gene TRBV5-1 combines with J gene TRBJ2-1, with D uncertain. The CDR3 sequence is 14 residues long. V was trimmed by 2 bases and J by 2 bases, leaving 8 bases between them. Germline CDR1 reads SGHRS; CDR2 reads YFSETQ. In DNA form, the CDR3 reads TGCGCCAGCAGCTTTCCGGAGACCTACAATGAGCAGTTCTTC. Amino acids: CASSFPETYNEQFF.

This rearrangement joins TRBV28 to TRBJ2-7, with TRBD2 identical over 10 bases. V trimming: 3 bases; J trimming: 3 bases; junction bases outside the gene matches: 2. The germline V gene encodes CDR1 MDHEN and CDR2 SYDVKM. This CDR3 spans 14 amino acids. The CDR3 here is CASSLGLALYEQYF. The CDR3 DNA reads TGTGCCAGCAGTTTGGGACTAGCGCTCTACGAGCAGTACTTC.

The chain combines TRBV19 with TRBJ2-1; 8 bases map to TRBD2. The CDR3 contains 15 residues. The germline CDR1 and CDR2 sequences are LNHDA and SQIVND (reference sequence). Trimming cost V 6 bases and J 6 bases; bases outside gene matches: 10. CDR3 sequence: CASSSGTSRSNEQFF. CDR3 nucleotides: TGTGCCAGTAGCTCCGGGACTAGTCGTAGCAATGAGCAGTTCTTC.

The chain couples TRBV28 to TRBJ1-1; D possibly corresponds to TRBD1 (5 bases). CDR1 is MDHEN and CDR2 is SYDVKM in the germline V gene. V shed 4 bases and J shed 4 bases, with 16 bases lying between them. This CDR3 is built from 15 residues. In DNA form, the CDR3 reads TGTGCCAGCAGTTCGTTCGGGGGGTCCGGCACTGAAGCTTTCTTT. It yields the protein CASSSFGGSGTEAFF.

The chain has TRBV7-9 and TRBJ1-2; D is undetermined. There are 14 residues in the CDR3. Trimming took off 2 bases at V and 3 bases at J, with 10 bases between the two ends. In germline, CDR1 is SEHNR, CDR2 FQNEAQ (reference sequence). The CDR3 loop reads CASSLRDGDYGYTF. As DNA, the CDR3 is TGTGCCAGCAGCTTAAGGGATGGGGACTATGGCTACACCTTC.

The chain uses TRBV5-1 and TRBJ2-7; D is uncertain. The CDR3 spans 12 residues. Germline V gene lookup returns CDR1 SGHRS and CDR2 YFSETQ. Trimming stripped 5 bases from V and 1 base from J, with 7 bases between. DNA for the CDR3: TGCGCCAGCAGTGGAGATTCCTACGAGCAGTACTTC. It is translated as CASSGDSYEQYF.

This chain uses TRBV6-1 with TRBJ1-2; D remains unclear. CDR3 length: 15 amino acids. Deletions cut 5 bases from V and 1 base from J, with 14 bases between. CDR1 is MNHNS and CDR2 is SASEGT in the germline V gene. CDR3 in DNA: TGTGCCAGCAGTCCCCATCATTCCGGTAACTATGGCTACACCTTC. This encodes CASSPHHSGNYGYTF.

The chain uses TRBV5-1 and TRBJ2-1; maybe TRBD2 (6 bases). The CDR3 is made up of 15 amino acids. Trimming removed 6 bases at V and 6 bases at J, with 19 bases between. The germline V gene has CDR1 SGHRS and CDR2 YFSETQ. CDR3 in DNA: TGCGCCAGCACCCCGGTGGTAGCGGTGTCCAATGAGCAGTTCTTC. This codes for CASTPVVAVSNEQFF.

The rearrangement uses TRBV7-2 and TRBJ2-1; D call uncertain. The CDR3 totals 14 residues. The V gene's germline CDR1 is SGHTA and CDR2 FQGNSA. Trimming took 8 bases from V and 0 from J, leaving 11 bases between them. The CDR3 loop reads CASGGSRSYNEQFF. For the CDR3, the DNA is TGTGCCAGCGGCGGTTCGCGCTCCTACAATGAGCAGTTCTTC.

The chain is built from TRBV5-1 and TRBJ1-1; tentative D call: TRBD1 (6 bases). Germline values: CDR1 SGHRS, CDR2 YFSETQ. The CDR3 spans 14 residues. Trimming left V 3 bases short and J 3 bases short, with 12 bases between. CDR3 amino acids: CASSSQGLYTEAFF. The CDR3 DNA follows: TGCGCCAGCAGCTCCCAGGGGCTATACACTGAAGCTTTCTTT.

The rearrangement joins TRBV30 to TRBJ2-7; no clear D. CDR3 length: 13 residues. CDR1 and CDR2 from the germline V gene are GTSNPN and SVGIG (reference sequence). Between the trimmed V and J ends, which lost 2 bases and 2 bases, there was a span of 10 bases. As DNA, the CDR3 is TGTGCCTGGAGTAGGCCTCCCACCTACGAGCAGTACTTC. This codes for CAWSRPPTYEQYF.

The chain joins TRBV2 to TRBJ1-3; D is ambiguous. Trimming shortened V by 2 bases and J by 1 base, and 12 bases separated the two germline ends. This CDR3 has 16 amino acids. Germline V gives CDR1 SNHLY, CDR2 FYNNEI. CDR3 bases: TGTGCCAGCAGTGAATACGGGTCCCGATCTGGAAACACCATATATTTT. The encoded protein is CASSEYGSRSGNTIYF.

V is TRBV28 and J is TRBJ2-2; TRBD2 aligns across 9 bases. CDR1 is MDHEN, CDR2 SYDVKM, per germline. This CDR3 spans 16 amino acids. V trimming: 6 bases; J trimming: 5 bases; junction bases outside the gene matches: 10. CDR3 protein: CASRPLLAGETGELFF. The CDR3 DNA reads TGTGCCAGCAGACCCCTATTAGCGGGAGAAACCGGGGAGCTGTTTTTT.

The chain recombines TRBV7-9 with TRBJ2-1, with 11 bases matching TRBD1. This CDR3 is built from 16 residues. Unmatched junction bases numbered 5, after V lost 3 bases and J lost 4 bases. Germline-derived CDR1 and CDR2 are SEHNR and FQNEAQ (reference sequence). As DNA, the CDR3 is TGTGCCAGCAGCTTCCGGGACAGGGGGGTATACAATGAGCAGTTCTTC. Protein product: CASSFRDRGVYNEQFF.